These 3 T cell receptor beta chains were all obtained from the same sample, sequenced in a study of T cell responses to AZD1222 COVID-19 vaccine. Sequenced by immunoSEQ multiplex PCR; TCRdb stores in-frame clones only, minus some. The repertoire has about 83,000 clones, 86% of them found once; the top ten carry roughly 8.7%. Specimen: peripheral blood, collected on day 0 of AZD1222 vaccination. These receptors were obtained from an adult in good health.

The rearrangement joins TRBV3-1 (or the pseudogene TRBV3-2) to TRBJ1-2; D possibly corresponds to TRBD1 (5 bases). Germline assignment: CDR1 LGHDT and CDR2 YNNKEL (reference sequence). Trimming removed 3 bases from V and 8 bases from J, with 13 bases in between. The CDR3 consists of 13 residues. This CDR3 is CASSQEQDSGYTF. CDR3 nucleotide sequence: TGTGCCAGCAGCCAGGAACAGGACTCAGGCTACACCTTC.

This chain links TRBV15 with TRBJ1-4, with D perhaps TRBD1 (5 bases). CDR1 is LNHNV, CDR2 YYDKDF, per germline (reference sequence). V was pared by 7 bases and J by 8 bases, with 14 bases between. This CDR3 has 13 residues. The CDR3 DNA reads TGTGCCACCAATCAGGGAAACACCGAAAAACTGTTTTTT. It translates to CATNQGNTEKLFF.

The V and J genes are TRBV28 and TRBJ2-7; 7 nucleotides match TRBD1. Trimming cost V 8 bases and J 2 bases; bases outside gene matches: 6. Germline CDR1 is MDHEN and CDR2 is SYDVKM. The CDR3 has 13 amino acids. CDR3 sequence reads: CASYSQGAYEQYF. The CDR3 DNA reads TGTGCCAGCTACTCTCAGGGGGCCTACGAGCAGTACTTC. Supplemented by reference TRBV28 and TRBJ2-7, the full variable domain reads DVKVTQSSRYLVKRTGEKVFLECVQDMDHENMFWYRQDPGLGLRLIYFSYDVKMKEKGDIPEGYSVSREKKERFSLILESASTNQTSMYLCASYSQGAYEQYFGPGTRLTVT.